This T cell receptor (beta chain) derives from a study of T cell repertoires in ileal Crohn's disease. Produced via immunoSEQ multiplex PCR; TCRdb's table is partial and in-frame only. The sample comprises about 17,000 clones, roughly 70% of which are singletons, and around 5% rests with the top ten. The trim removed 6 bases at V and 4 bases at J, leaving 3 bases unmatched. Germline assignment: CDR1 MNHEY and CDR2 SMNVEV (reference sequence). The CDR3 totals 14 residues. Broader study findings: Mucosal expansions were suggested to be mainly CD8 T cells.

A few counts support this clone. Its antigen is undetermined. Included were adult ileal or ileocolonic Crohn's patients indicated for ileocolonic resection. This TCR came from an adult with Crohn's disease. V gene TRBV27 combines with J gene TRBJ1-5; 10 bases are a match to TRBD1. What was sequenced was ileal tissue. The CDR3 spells CASSMGQGNQPQHF. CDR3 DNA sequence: TGTGCCAGCAGCATGGGACAGGGGAATCAGCCCCAGCATTTT.